One sample yielded the 10 T cell receptor beta chains listed below, sequenced in a study of T cell repertoires in cytomegalovirus infection. MiXCR was run by TCRdb on the reads, yielding one entry per CDR3 protein. The data hold about 740,000 distinct CDR3 sequences, with 35% observed a single time. The material sequenced was PBMCs. The receptors here all came from a human donor in good health (CMV status not recorded). Some clones in this sample may be carry-over from other donors' samples.

This chain joins TRBV19 and TRBJ1-2; possible D gene TRBD1, 6 bases. Germline assignment: CDR1 LNHDA and CDR2 SQIVND (reference sequence). The CDR3 has 12 residues. V was pared by 5 bases and J by 7 bases, with 11 bases between. CDR3 amino acids: CASSSGEFGYTF. In DNA form, the CDR3 reads TGTGCCAGTAGTTCAGGGGAATTTGGCTACACCTTC.

This clonotype was counted many times. The chain links TRBV6-1 to TRBJ2-2; unclear D gene. Trimming removed 10 bases from V and 4 bases from J, with 16 bases in between. CDR1 MNHNS and CDR2 SASEGT come from the germline V gene. The CDR3 contains 14 residues. The CDR3 DNA sequence: TGTGCCACCCCGCGCGATCTCGGCACCGGGGAGCTGTTTTTT. It translates to CATPRDLGTGELFF.

This clonotype was counted a few times. The chain links TRBV15 to TRBJ2-3; weak D call: TRBD2 (6 bases). Trimming shortened V by 1 base and J by 2 bases, and 25 bases separated the two germline ends. The CDR3 spans 20 residues. Germline CDR1 reads LNHNV; CDR2 reads YYDKDF (reference sequence). CDR3 nucleotide sequence: TGTGCCACCAGCAGAGCCCTGGTAAGACTGGCGGGAAGACCCACAGATACGCAGTATTTT. Amino acid sequence: CATSRALVRLAGRPTDTQYF.

This clonotype was counted a few times. This chain uses TRBV10-3 with TRBJ1-2; D is ambiguous. The V gene lost 10 bases and the J gene lost 0 bases, with 18 bases spanning the gap. The germline gives CDR1 ENHRY, CDR2 SYGVKD. The CDR3 length is 15 residues. The chain's CDR3 is CATAGRADPNYGYTF. The CDR3 nucleotides read TGTGCCACTGCCGGAAGGGCAGACCCTAACTATGGCTACACCTTC.

The V call is TRBV7-6, the J call TRBJ2-7; no definite D call. V gave up 3 bases and J gave up 5 bases, with 14 bases separating them. Germline assignment: CDR1 SGHVS and CDR2 FNYEAQ. The CDR3 runs to 14 residues. The CDR3 loop is CASSFDHPSNEQYF. CDR3 nucleotides: TGTGCCAGCAGCTTTGATCATCCGAGCAACGAGCAGTACTTC.

This clonotype was observed at least ten times. The CDR3 reads CASSLVTRENTEAFF. The CDR3 DNA reads TGCGCCAGCAGCTTGGTGACTCGGGAGAACACTGAAGCTTTCTTT. V gene TRBV5-1 combines with J gene TRBJ1-1, with D uncertain. Trimming took 0 bases from V and 1 from J, leaving 10 bases between them. This CDR3 has 15 residues. The germline V gene has CDR1 SGHRS and CDR2 YFSETQ.

The DNA for the CDR3 is TGTGCCAGCAGCTTAGAGAGGACAGGTAGGGGTGGAGAAGCTTTCTTT. This sequence encodes CASSLERTGRGGEAFF. V and J are TRBV11-2 and TRBJ1-1; TRBD1 matches at 7 bases. Germline V gene data show CDR1 as SGHAT and CDR2 as FQNNGV. Trimming removed 0 bases from V and 8 bases from J; junction bases left unmatched: 12. The CDR3 contains 16 residues.

The chain uses TRBV10-3 and TRBJ1-4, with unresolved D. The germline V gene has CDR1 ENHRY and CDR2 SYGVKD. The CDR3 covers 17 residues. The V and J ends lost 6 bases and 7 bases respectively, with 24 bases between them. CDR3 protein: CAIRQEVFGRPGEKLFF. The CDR3 bases are TGTGCCATCAGGCAAGAGGTCTTCGGAAGGCCCGGTGAAAAACTGTTTTTT.

The chain links TRBV6-1 to TRBJ2-2, with a tentative D call TRBD2 (6 bases). Trimming removed 6 bases from V and 4 bases from J, with 18 bases in between. The germline V gene encodes CDR1 MNHNS and CDR2 SASEGT. The CDR3 runs to 16 residues. CDR3 DNA: TGTGCCAGCAGCTACCTCCTGGGACTTCGCACCGGGGAGCTGTTTTTT. Translation gives CASSYLLGLRTGELFF.

This clonotype was observed a few times. CDR3 nucleotides: TGCAGCGTTGTGGGACAGGGCTACGAGCAGTACTTC. Translation gives CSVVGQGYEQYF. J is TRBJ2-7 and V is TRBV29-1; 9 nucleotides agree with TRBD1. The germline V gene encodes CDR1 SQVTM and CDR2 ANQGSEA. V shed 4 bases and J 3 bases; nucleotides not matched to a gene: 1. The CDR3 has 12 amino acids.